A selection of T cell receptor beta chains follows, all from one sample in a study of T-cell memory formation after mild COVID-19. TCRdb ran MiXCR on the 5' RACE reads and lists one entry per CDR3 protein. Among around 220,000 distinct CDR3 sequences listed, 16% were seen once. Sequenced: PBMCs or a T cell subset sorted from them (not recorded which). These receptors originate from a man aged 18 to 30 who had mild COVID-19 (a few samples of this study predate the infection). Cell type and time point are not known. The CDR3 runs from the conserved cysteine through the conserved F or W.

>TRBJ2-5|TRBV20-1
CSLYGQETQYF
>TRBJ2-3|TRBV4-2
CASSQEAGGPDTQYF
>TRBJ1-2|TRBV6-5
CASSIRGPRYGYTF
>TRBJ1-1|TRBV12-3/TRBV12-4
CASSSPGRTEAFF
>TRBJ1-4|TRBV3-1
CASSQEGRQGLFF
>TRBJ2-2|TRBV6-5
CASSPPGVGTGELFF
>TRBJ1-2|TRBV5-1
CASSLESGRGYTF
>TRBJ2-5|TRBV7-2
CASSWGGARRETQYF
>TRBJ2-3|TRBV5-4
CASKTAGTTTQYF
>TRBJ2-5|TRBV5-1
CASTLGGRETQYF
>TRBJ2-1|TRBV10-3
CAVLAGGAAHTNEQFF
>TRBJ2-6|TRBV29-1
CSVAMVGANVLTF
>TRBJ1-4|TRBV4-2
CASSPLLWDSNEKLFF
>TRBJ2-3|TRBV5-1
CASSLEGQHADTQYF
>TRBJ2-2|TRBV7-2
CASSSGTASTNTGELFF
>TRBJ1-6|TRBV10-3
CAIRDREGSPLHF
>TRBJ1-4|TRBV4-2
CASSQDRAGELFF
>TRBJ1-1|TRBV12-3/TRBV12-4
CASSRTGLGTEAFF
>TRBJ2-4|TRBV12-3/TRBV12-4
CASSAGTVKNIQYF
>TRBJ1-1|TRBV4-1
CASSTRGWGPLGPRNTEAFF
>TRBJ1-5|TRBV28
CATRVSLNQPQHF
>TRBJ2-7|TRBV6-2/TRBV6-3
CASKSVSGVAYEQYF